The 29 T cell receptor beta chains listed next were all sequenced from one sample in a study of T-cell reconstitution after alpha-beta-depleted transplantation in children. This sample's TCRbeta library carried unique molecular identifier barcodes. TCRdb recomputed calls from the PCR reads with MiXCR, one row per CDR3 protein. The table has approximately 500,000 distinct CDR3 sequences, about a quarter seen once. Material: PBMCs, obtained before TCRalphabeta/CD19-depleted stem cell transplant. The receptor set was obtained from a boy younger than two with Wiskott-Aldrich syndrome, due to receive a stem cell transplant.

This clonotype was counted only a few times. The chain carries TRBV5-1 and TRBJ2-5, with D perhaps being TRBD1 or TRBD2 (5 bases each). Trimming left V 0 bases short and J 1 base short, with 10 bases between. Germline V gives CDR1 SGHRS, CDR2 YFSETQ. This CDR3 has 15 residues. The CDR3: CASSLVTGLQETQYF. The CDR3 DNA reads as TGCGCCAGCAGCTTGGTTACAGGACTCCAAGAGACCCAGTACTTC.

The chain couples TRBV10-2 to TRBJ1-2, with 7 bases aligning to TRBD1. V lost 5 bases, J lost 4 bases, and 10 bases stayed unmatched. The germline V gene has CDR1 WSHSY and CDR2 SAAADI. CDR3 length: 15 residues. Here the CDR3 reads CASSPLSQGGYGYTF. CDR3 coding DNA: TGCGCCAGCAGTCCACTGAGCCAGGGGGGCTATGGCTACACCTTC.

V usage is TRBV10-3 and J usage is TRBJ2-2, with 7 positions matching TRBD2. The CDR3 is 15 residues long. Germline CDR1 and CDR2: ENHRY and SYGVKD. Trimming cost V 7 bases and J 6 bases; bases outside gene matches: 11. The CDR3 reads CAIKAAGVFAGELFF. In nucleotides, the CDR3 is TGTGCCATCAAGGCGGCGGGAGTATTCGCCGGGGAGCTGTTTTTT.

This clonotype has just a few counts. The chain recombines TRBV20-1 with TRBJ2-7; the D gene is possibly TRBD1 (5 bases). Germline values: CDR1 DFQATT, CDR2 SNEGSKA (reference sequence). The CDR3 length is 13 residues. With 3 bases removed from V and 0 bases from J, the gap between germline ends came to 9 bases. The CDR3 spells CSASGDSSYEQYF. The CDR3, as DNA: TGCAGTGCTAGTGGTGACAGCTCCTACGAGCAGTACTTC.

The chain joins TRBV7-9 to TRBJ2-2; D is tentatively TRBD1 or TRBD2 (5 bases each). V was clipped by 8 bases and J by 0 bases, with 13 bases between them. CDR1 and CDR2 from the germline V gene are SEHNR and FQNEAQ (reference sequence). The CDR3 contains 15 residues. The CDR3 nucleotides are TGTGCCAGCCCCCCTCGAGGGGCGAACACCGGGGAGCTGTTTTTT. Residues: CASPPRGANTGELFF.

This clonotype was counted only a few times. This chain connects TRBV12-3 or TRBV12-4 to TRBJ1-4; possible D gene TRBD1, 5 bases. V lost 4 bases and J 6 bases, leaving 12 bases between the germline ends. The CDR3 is made up of 14 amino acids. The CDR3 DNA sequence: TGTGCCAGCAGTTGGCGCAGGGAACATGAAAAACTGTTTTTT. The encoded protein is CASSWRREHEKLFF.

Ten or more counts support this clonotype. This chain connects TRBV18 to TRBJ2-7; D is unresolved. This CDR3 is 13 amino acids long. The V end lost 3 bases, the J end lost 0 bases, and 6 bases lay between the germline ends. The germline V gene encodes CDR1 KGHSH and CDR2 LQKENI. This CDR3 reads CASSPPSSYEQYF. CDR3 DNA sequence: TGTGCCAGCTCACCGCCGAGCTCCTACGAGCAGTACTTC.

The chain links TRBV12-3 or TRBV12-4 to TRBJ2-7; a weak D match, TRBD1 (6 bases). V lost 4 bases and J 2 bases, leaving 15 bases between the germline ends. The CDR3 totals 15 residues. CDR3 region: CASSSSGAVAYEQYF. The CDR3 DNA sequence: TGTGCCAGCAGTTCTTCAGGGGCTGTTGCCTACGAGCAGTACTTC.

The V call is TRBV27, the J call TRBJ1-6; D is uncertain. The germline V and J ends were trimmed by 2 bases and 2 bases, with 4 bases remaining between them. The CDR3 contains 14 residues. The germline V gene encodes CDR1 MNHEY and CDR2 SMNVEV (reference sequence). The DNA for the CDR3 is TGTGCCAGCAGTTTACCAGCCTATAATTCACCCCTCCACTTT. Its translation is CASSLPAYNSPLHF.

In this sample, this clonotype turned up a few times. The rearrangement joins TRBV28 to TRBJ2-1, with 9 bases matching TRBD2. Germline lookup yields CDR1 MDHEN and CDR2 SYDVKM. The CDR3 sequence is 14 residues long. V lost 5 bases to trimming and J lost 4 bases; unmatched junction nucleotides: 3. The CDR3 region is CASSAAGGYNEQFF. The CDR3 DNA follows: TGTGCCAGCAGTGCAGCGGGAGGTTACAATGAGCAGTTCTTC.

The V and J genes are TRBV6-5 and TRBJ2-3, with D perhaps TRBD2 (5 bases). V lost 2 bases to trimming and J lost 0 bases, with 9 bases between them. The CDR3 has 15 residues. Per the germline V gene, CDR1 is MNHEY and CDR2 is SVGAGI. The CDR3 nucleotides are TGTGCCAGCAGTTACGTTTGCGGGAGCACAGATACGCAGTATTTT. Protein sequence: CASSYVCGSTDTQYF.

This chain connects TRBV2 to TRBJ2-3; 8 bases map to TRBD1. This CDR3 region has 14 residues. Trimming removed 7 bases from V and 1 base from J; junction bases left unmatched: 4. Germline CDR1 is SNHLY and CDR2 is FYNNEI. This CDR3 reads CASKLTGGTDTQYF. CDR3 nucleotides: TGTGCCAGCAAGTTGACAGGGGGCACAGATACGCAGTATTTT.

This clonotype has more than one count but fewer than ten. This chain uses TRBV20-1 with TRBJ2-3; 9 nucleotides line up with TRBD2. The germline V gene encodes CDR1 DFQATT and CDR2 SNEGSKA (reference sequence). The junction had 3 bases not matched to a gene; V was cut back by 3 bases and J by 2 bases. The CDR3 totals 14 residues. DNA for the CDR3: TGCAGTGCTAGCCTAGCGGGATCCACAGATACGCAGTATTTT. This translates into CSASLAGSTDTQYF.

The rearrangement uses TRBV12-3 or TRBV12-4 and TRBJ2-1; 8 bases line up with TRBD2. The junction had 7 bases not matched to a gene; V was cut back by 6 bases and J by 9 bases. The CDR3 is made up of 13 amino acids. CDR3 sequence: CASSPKRGGEQFF. The CDR3 DNA reads TGTGCCAGCAGCCCGAAACGGGGGGGTGAGCAGTTCTTC.

This clonotype has ten or more counts. A junction boundary mismatches the germline segment, possibly from a read error. The chain combines TRBV7-2 with TRBJ2-3, with D hard to call. Germline values: CDR1 SGHTA, CDR2 FQGNSA. This CDR3 is built from 11 residues. The CDR3 loop reads CASSLLDTQYF. CDR3 sequence (DNA): TGCGCCAGCAGCTTGTTAGATACGCAGTATTTT.

This clonotype was detected only a few times. The chain joins TRBV29-1 to TRBJ1-5; possible D gene TRBD1, 5 bases. This CDR3 spans 13 amino acids. Trimming removed 3 bases at V and 6 bases at J, with 12 bases between. Germline assignment: CDR1 SQVTM and CDR2 ANQGSEA. The CDR3 nucleotides read TGCAGCGTTGATGGGGGTTATCGTCAGCCCCAGCATTTT. Protein sequence: CSVDGGYRQPQHF.

The chain is built from TRBV20-1 and TRBJ2-3; unclear D gene. The CDR3 spans 14 residues. Trimming removed 3 bases at V and 3 bases at J, with 13 bases between. The germline V gene has CDR1 DFQATT and CDR2 SNEGSKA (reference sequence). This CDR3 reads CSASHGLETDTQYF. The CDR3, as DNA: TGCAGTGCTAGTCATGGTTTGGAGACAGATACGCAGTATTTT.

This rearrangement joins TRBV6-1 to TRBJ2-3, with D unclear. V gave up 6 bases and J gave up 2 bases, with 15 bases separating them. CDR1 is MNHNS, CDR2 SASEGT, per germline. The CDR3 loop spans 15 amino acids. Here the CDR3 DNA reads TGTGCCAGCAGACCGAGCCGGACGAACACAGATACGCAGTATTTT. The encoded protein is CASRPSRTNTDTQYF.

The chain is built from TRBV20-1 and TRBJ2-1; D gene unclear. The V end was cut by 0 bases, the J end by 12 bases, with 9 bases between. The CDR3 runs 11 residues. Germline V lookup: CDR1 DFQATT, CDR2 SNEGSKA (reference sequence). Here the CDR3 reads CSARDLGWQFF. The CDR3 DNA reads TGCAGTGCTAGAGATCTGGGATGGCAGTTCTTC.

V gene TRBV24-1 combines with J gene TRBJ1-2, with a possible D match to TRBD1 (6 bases). V lost 4 bases and J lost 5, with 13 bases in between. Germline CDR1 KGHDR, CDR2 SFDVKD. The CDR3 length is 14 residues. This CDR3 is CATSETNRAYGYTF. The CDR3 DNA is TGTGCCACCAGTGAGACGAACAGGGCATATGGCTACACCTTC.

The rearrangement links TRBV7-8 to TRBJ1-6; possible D gene TRBD1, 5 bases. Trimming took off 6 bases at V and 5 bases at J, with 17 bases between the two ends. The CDR3 sequence is 16 residues long. Germline lookup yields CDR1 SGHVS and CDR2 FQNEAQ. The CDR3 DNA reads as TGTGCCAGCAGTCCGGCTCAGGGATATAATAATTCACCCCTCCACTTT. Translation gives CASSPAQGYNNSPLHF. Supplemented by reference TRBV7-8 and TRBJ1-6, the full variable domain reads GAGVSQSPRYKVAKRGQDVALRCDPISGHVSLFWYQQALGQGPEFLTYFQNEAQLDKSGLPSDRFFAERPEGSVSTLKIQRTQQEDSAVYLCASSPAQGYNNSPLHFGNGTRLTVT.

This clonotype showed up just once. V gene TRBV7-6 combines with J gene TRBJ2-3; 8 bases fit TRBD2. Germline V lookup: CDR1 SGHVS, CDR2 FNYEAQ. The CDR3 totals 16 residues. With V trimmed by 4 bases and J by 0 bases, 6 bases remained unmatched. CDR3 sequence: CASSSGTRSSTDTQYF. The CDR3 DNA reads TGTGCCAGCAGCTCGGGGACTAGGTCTAGCACAGATACGCAGTATTTT.

This chain uses TRBV20-1 with TRBJ2-3; D is uncertain. Germline V lookup: CDR1 DFQATT, CDR2 SNEGSKA (reference sequence). Trimming pared 2 bases from V and 4 bases from J, leaving 13 bases between. The CDR3 is 14 residues long. The CDR3 loop reads CSARMRSYADTQYF. CDR3 DNA: TGCAGTGCTAGAATGAGATCATATGCAGATACGCAGTATTTT.

The genes are TRBV12-3 or TRBV12-4 and TRBJ2-1, with D tentatively TRBD2 (6 bases). CDR3 length: 17 amino acids. Deletions cut 6 bases from V and 1 base from J, with 19 bases between. This chain's CDR3 is CASSEVDPGLSYNEQFF. CDR3 DNA sequence: TGTGCCAGCAGCGAAGTAGACCCGGGACTGTCCTACAATGAGCAGTTCTTC.

This clonotype was seen a handful of times. The chain carries TRBV20-1 and TRBJ1-1, with TRBD1 matching over 7 bases. Germline assignment: CDR1 DFQATT and CDR2 SNEGSKA (reference sequence). This CDR3 comprises 13 residues. After removal of 7 bases from V and 1 base from J, the junction contained 6 bases not matched to a gene. As DNA, the CDR3 is TGCAGTGTACCGGGACAGACGAACACTGAAGCTTTCTTT. It specifies CSVPGQTNTEAFF.

Of note for this clonotype: A read error may produce the germline difference seen at one junction end. The chain links TRBV29-1 to TRBJ2-1, with D maybe TRBD2 (5 bases). The CDR3 has 14 residues. Germline V gene lookup returns CDR1 SQVTM and CDR2 ANQGSEA. Written as DNA, the CDR3 is TGCAGCGTTGTAGCGATTAGCTCCTACGATGAGCAGTTCTTC. Its protein product is CSVVAISSYDEQFF.

This clonotype was seen a few times. The genes are TRBV20-1 and TRBJ2-3; 7 nucleotides align to TRBD2. CDR3 size: 15 residues. J lost 2 bases, V lost 4 bases, and 9 bases had no gene match. Germline values: CDR1 DFQATT, CDR2 SNEGSKA (reference sequence). CDR3 DNA sequence: TGCAGTGCTAAGCCTAGCGGAGGATACACAGATACGCAGTATTTT. Translating gives CSAKPSGGYTDTQYF.

The rearrangement links TRBV11-2 to TRBJ2-7; 14 bases are shared with TRBD2. The V segment lost 1 base and the J segment 3 bases; nucleotides outside the gene matches: 23. The V gene's germline CDR1 is SGHAT and CDR2 FQNNGV. CDR3 length equals 23 residues. The CDR3 spells CASSLVSRLAGGPLGRQNYEQYF. The CDR3 DNA reads as TGTGCCAGCAGCTTAGTATCGAGACTAGCGGGAGGGCCTCTCGGCCGTCAAAACTACGAGCAGTACTTC.

There are a few counts of this clonotype. The rearrangement joins TRBV5-5 to TRBJ2-2; 8 positions match TRBD1. The V segment lost 5 bases and the J segment 5 bases; nucleotides outside the gene matches: 8. The CDR3 consists of 15 residues. Germline V gives CDR1 SGHKS, CDR2 YYEKEE (reference sequence). The CDR3: CASRDSYRGTGELFF. The CDR3 region has the DNA TGTGCCAGCAGGGATTCGTACAGGGGGACCGGGGAGCTGTTTTTT.